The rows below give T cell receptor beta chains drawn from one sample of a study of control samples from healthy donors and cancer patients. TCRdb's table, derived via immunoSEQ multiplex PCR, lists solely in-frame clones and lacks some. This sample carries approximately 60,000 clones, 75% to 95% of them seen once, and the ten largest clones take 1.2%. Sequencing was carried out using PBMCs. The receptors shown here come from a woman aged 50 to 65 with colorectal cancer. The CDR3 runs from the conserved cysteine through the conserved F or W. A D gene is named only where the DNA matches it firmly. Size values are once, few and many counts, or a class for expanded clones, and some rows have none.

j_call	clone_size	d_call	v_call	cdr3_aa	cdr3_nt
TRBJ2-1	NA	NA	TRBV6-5	CAIGWGYNEQFF	TGTGCCATTGGATGGGGCTACAATGAGCAGTTCTTC
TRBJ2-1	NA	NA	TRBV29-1	CSVEVDTNEQFF	TGCAGCGTTGAAGTAGACACAAATGAGCAGTTCTTC
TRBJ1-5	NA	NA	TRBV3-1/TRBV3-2	CASSQVPNQPQHF	TGTGCCAGCAGCCAAGTCCCGAATCAGCCCCAGCATTTT
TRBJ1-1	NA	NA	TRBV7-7	CASSLVLNTEAFF	TGTGCTAGCAGCTTAGTTCTAAACACTGAAGCTTTCTTT
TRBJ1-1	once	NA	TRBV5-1	CASSLARPGLVGAFF	TGCGCCAGCAGCTTGGCCCGACCGGGATTGGTTGGGGCTTTCTTT
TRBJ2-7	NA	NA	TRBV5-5	CASRDTSSYEQYF	TGTGCCAGCAGGGACACAAGCTCCTACGAGCAGTACTTC
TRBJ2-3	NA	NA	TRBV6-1	CASSESPGLADTQYF	TGTGCCAGCAGTGAATCCCCTGGGCTTGCAGATACGCAGTATTTT
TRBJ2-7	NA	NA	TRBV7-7	CASSLGARSEQYF	TGTGCCAGCAGCTTAGGGGCCCGGAGCGAGCAGTACTTC
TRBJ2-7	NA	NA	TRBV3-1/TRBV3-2	CASSQGQGHEQYF	TGTGCCAGCAGCCAAGGTCAGGGACACGAGCAGTACTTC
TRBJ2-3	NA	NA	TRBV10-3	CAIGASESTDTQYF	TGTGCCATCGGAGCTAGCGAAAGCACAGATACGCAGTATTTT
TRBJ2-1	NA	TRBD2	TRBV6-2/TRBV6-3	CASRYAGGRRNEQFF	TGTGCCAGCAGGTACGCGGGGGGCCGACGCAATGAGCAGTTCTTC
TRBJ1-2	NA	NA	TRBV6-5	CARRGLGGRRGYTF	TGTGCCCGCAGGGGTTTGGGGGGGCGGCGGGGCTACACCTTC
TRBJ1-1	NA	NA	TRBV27	CASSLFPGAEAFF	TGTGCCAGCAGTTTATTCCCGGGCGCTGAAGCTTTCTTT